This T cell receptor (beta chain) is from a study of T-cell reconstitution after alpha-beta-depleted transplantation in children. Trimming at V came to 7 bases and at J to 4 bases, leaving 6 bases not matched to a gene. This CDR3 is built from 14 residues. Looked up from germline, CDR1 is LNHNV and CDR2 is YYDKDF (reference sequence). Preparation of the TCRbeta library used unique molecular identifiers. A single record per CDR3 protein comes from TCRdb applying MiXCR to the PCR reads. The sample has about half a million distinct CDR3 sequences, roughly an eighth seen once. This clonotype was counted ten times or more.

This specimen was PBMCs from the stem cell graft donor, taken from the stem cell graft. This TCR derives from a human donor who donated a stem cell graft to a child with combined immunodeficiency. The J gene is TRBJ2-2, the V gene TRBV15; TRBD1 matches 7 bases. CDR3 sequence reads: CATNEGAGTGELFF. For the CDR3, the DNA is TGTGCCACCAATGAGGGGGCAGGCACCGGGGAGCTGTTTTTT. The full variable domain, rest sourced from reference TRBV15 and TRBJ2-2, is DAMVIQNPRYQVTQFGKPVTLSCSQTLNHNVMYWYQQKSSQAPKLLFHYYDKDFNNEADTPDNFQSRRPNTSFCFLDIRSPGLGDTAMYLCATNEGAGTGELFFGEGSRLTVL.